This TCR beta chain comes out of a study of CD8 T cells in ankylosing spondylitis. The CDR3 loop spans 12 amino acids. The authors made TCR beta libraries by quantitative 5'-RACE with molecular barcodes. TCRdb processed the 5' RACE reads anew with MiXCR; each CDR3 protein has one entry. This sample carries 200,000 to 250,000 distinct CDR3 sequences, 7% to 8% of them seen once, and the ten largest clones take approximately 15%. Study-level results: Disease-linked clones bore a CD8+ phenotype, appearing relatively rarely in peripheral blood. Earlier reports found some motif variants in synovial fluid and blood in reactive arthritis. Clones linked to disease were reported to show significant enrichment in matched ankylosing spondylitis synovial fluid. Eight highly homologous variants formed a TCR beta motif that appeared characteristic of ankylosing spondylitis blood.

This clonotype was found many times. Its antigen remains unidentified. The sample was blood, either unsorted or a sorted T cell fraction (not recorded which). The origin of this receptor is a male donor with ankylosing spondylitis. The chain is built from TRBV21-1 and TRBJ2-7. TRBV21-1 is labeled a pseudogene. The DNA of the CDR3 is TGTGCCAGCAGCAAAGCCGACTACGAGCAGTACTTC. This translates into CASSKADYEQYF.